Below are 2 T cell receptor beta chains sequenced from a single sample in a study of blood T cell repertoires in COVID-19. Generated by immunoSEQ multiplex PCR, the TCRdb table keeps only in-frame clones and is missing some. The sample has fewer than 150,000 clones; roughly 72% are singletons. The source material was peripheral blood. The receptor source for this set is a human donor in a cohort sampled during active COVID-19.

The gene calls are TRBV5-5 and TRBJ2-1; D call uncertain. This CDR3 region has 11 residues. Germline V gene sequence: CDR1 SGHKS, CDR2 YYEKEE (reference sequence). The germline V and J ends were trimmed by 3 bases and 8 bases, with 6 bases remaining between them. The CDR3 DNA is TGTGCCAGCAGCTACTTCGATGAGCAGTTCTTC. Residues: CASSYFDEQFF.

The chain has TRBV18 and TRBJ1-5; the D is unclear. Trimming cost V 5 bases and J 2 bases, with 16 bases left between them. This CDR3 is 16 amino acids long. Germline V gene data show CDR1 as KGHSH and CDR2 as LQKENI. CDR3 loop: CASSKAGVKGNQPQHF. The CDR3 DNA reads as TGTGCCAGCTCAAAGGCTGGAGTAAAGGGCAATCAGCCCCAGCATTTT. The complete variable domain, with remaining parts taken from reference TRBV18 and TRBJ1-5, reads NAGVMQNPRHLVRRRGQEARLRCSPMKGHSHVYWYRQLPEEGLKFMVYLQKENIIDESGMPKERFSAEFPKEGPSILRIQQVVRGDSAAYFCASSKAGVKGNQPQHFGDGTRLSIL.